A selection of T cell receptor beta chains follows, all from one sample in a study of PD-1 blockade in mismatch repair-deficient tumors. Produced via immunoSEQ multiplex PCR; TCRdb's table is partial and in-frame only. This table holds roughly 14,000 clones, 85% to 90% found once. These receptors' targets are unknown. The sequences come from cells cultured in vitro, collected from a patient treated with pembrolizumab. All receptors derive from an adult with mismatch repair-deficient cancer. CDR3s leave out the opening cysteine and the closing phenylalanine or tryptophan. The order of the fields is CDR3 protein, V gene, J gene.

CDR3aa: ASSQVSGDTIY
v_gene: TRBV4-1
j_gene: TRBJ1-3

CDR3aa: ASSHSTSGRSRETQY
v_gene: TRBV4-2
j_gene: TRBJ2-5

CDR3aa: ASSSPLGPHSGNTIY
v_gene: TRBV7-6
j_gene: TRBJ1-3

CDR3aa: ASSVTSGRVGEQY
v_gene: TRBV9
j_gene: TRBJ2-7

CDR3aa: ASSPSGSLYSPLH
v_gene: TRBV18
j_gene: TRBJ1-6

CDR3aa: ATSRETYLQDTDTQY
v_gene: TRBV15
j_gene: TRBJ2-3

CDR3aa: ASSLNEKLF
v_gene: TRBV27
j_gene: TRBJ1-4

CDR3aa: ASSLITSGSHEQF
v_gene: TRBV5-1
j_gene: TRBJ2-1

CDR3aa: ASSQGIRMRGNEQF
v_gene: TRBV4-1
j_gene: TRBJ2-1

CDR3aa: ASSQEQRGKTEAF
v_gene: TRBV4-1
j_gene: TRBJ1-1

CDR3aa: ASSPSGAGYSGNTIY
v_gene: TRBV18
j_gene: TRBJ1-3

CDR3aa: ASSLSRAGYGYT
v_gene: TRBV7-8
j_gene: TRBJ1-2

CDR3aa: ASSSGQGIMNTEAF
v_gene: TRBV5-1
j_gene: TRBJ1-1

CDR3aa: ASSQGYKQY
v_gene: TRBV6-1
j_gene: TRBJ2-7

CDR3aa: ASSPPEVTSGNTIY
v_gene: TRBV18
j_gene: TRBJ1-3

CDR3aa: ARGEKLF
v_gene: TRBV6-5
j_gene: TRBJ1-4

CDR3aa: ASGTGPFYEQY
v_gene: TRBV6-5
j_gene: TRBJ2-7

CDR3aa: ASSTLAGLQETQY
v_gene: TRBV7-7
j_gene: TRBJ2-5

CDR3aa: ASSSTGTSGNTIY
v_gene: TRBV28
j_gene: TRBJ1-3

CDR3aa: ASSSTGMYSGNTIY
v_gene: TRBV28
j_gene: TRBJ1-3